This T cell receptor beta chain was sequenced for a study of a mutant IDH1 vaccine in newly diagnosed glioma. Time point indicated: baseline, week 1 (first vaccination visit). Treatment denoted: pre-vaccination baseline after standard-of-care therapy. This clone was counted between two and nine times. Sequencing used immunoSEQ multiplex PCR; TCRdb keeps in-frame clones, though not all of them. The sample yields tens of thousands of clones, 79% seen once. Germline CDR1 reads MNHEY; CDR2 reads SMNVEV (reference sequence). The V gene lost 0 bases and the J gene lost 1 base, with 10 bases spanning the gap. This CDR3 comprises 15 residues.

The receptor comes from a man over 45 with glioma. The specimen comprised PBMCs, sampled from a glioma patient treated with radiotherapy, temozolomide or both. This sequence joins TRBV27 and TRBJ2-7; D not certain. In nucleotides, the CDR3 is TGTGCCAGCAGTTTATCCCCCGACGGTTCCTACGAGCAGTACTTC. Translating gives CASSLSPDGSYEQYF.